The clone carrying this T cell receptor (beta chain) was observed a handful of times. The target antigen is unknown. Reverse transcription of all isolated RNA meant that expressed TCRB transcripts were sequenced. Deep immunoSEQ sequencing covered naive, central memory and regulatory T cell samples. Some clones are missing from TCRdb's copy, which holds only in-frame ones; the method was immunoSEQ multiplex PCR. The sample lists over 700,000 clones, 17% seen once, with about 0.02% in the top ten. This entry belongs to a study of beta chain features in type 1 diabetes. Study context: Age, gender and cell yields were alike across patients and healthy donors.

Study-level results: HLA effects on TCRB rearrangement stayed unresolved here.

The sequence was obtained from a woman under 30 in good health. What was sequenced was naive CD4+ T cells from blood.

The CDR3 DNA reads as TGTGCCAGCAGTGGGGGGGAGGGGACAACAACCGGGGAGCTGTTTTTT. This sequence encodes CASSGGEGTTTGELFF. This chain connects TRBV6-1 to TRBJ2-2; weak D call: TRBD2 (7 bases). This CDR3 spans 16 amino acids. Trimming removed 4 bases from V and 5 bases from J, with 17 bases in between. The V gene's germline CDR1 is MNHNS and CDR2 SASEGT.